These T cell receptor beta chains were read from a single sample in a study of tumor-infiltrating lymphocytes in primary liver carcinoma. TCRdb itself ran the multiplex PCR reads through MiXCR, one entry per CDR3 protein. Of about 300,000 distinct CDR3 sequences listed, 65% are singletons. Specimen: peripheral blood. All receptors come from a man aged 35-49 years with primary liver carcinoma and hepatitis B virus infection. The CDR3 runs from the conserved cysteine through the conserved F or W. D genes are given only for firm matches. The listing skips clone size in some rows; elsewhere it reads once, few, many or a size class.

v_gene,d_gene,abundance,j_gene,CDR3aa,CDR3nt
TRBV28,NA,NA,TRBJ2-3,CASCLPTRATQYF,TGTGCCAGCTGTTTACCGACTAGGGCTACGCAGTATTTT
TRBV11-1,NA,NA,TRBJ1-1,CVSGLVGSGTAFF,TGTGTCAGCGGCTTAGTGGGGTCCGGTACAGCTTTCTTT
TRBV6-5,NA,few,TRBJ2-1,CASSLDFYSYNEQFF,TGTGCCAGCAGTTTAGACTTTTACTCCTACAATGAGCAGTTCTTC
TRBV5-4,NA,NA,TRBJ2-1,CASSLLAGEDNEQFF,TGTGCCAGCAGCCTCCTAGCAGGAGAGGACAATGAGCAGTTCTTC
TRBV7-9,TRBD2,few,TRBJ2-7,CASSLGTRSYEQYF,TGTGCCAGCAGCTTAGGGACTAGGTCCTACGAGCAGTACTTC
TRBV6-5,NA,NA,TRBJ2-7,CASSSASGWTSSYEQYF,TGTGCCAGCAGTTCCGCGAGCGGGTGGACGAGCTCCTACGAGCAGTACTTC
TRBV11-3,NA,many,TRBJ2-7,CASSFKGGFSYEQYF,TGTGCCAGCAGCTTTAAAGGGGGTTTCTCCTACGAGCAGTACTTC
TRBV4-3,NA,many,TRBJ2-3,CASSQDLRQRGGDTQYF,TGCGCCAGCAGCCAAGATCTTAGGCAAAGGGGTGGAGATACGCAGTATTTT
TRBV7-9,NA,NA,TRBJ2-7,CASSSDSRSPYEQYF,TGTGCCAGCAGCTCGGACTCCAGGAGCCCGTACGAGCAGTACTTC
TRBV30,NA,NA,TRBJ1-6,CVWTGTSGSPLHF,TGTGTCTGGACCGGGACAAGCGGTTCACCCCTCCACTTT
TRBV4-1,NA,NA,TRBJ2-6,CASSQTTWSAGANVLTF,TGCGCCAGCAGCCAAACAACATGGTCAGCTGGGGCCAACGTCCTGACTTTC
TRBV6-2/TRBV6-3,NA,NA,TRBJ2-1,CASSSGRRFYNEQFF,TGTGCCAGCAGTAGCGGGCGCCGGTTCTACAATGAGCAGTTCTTC
TRBV12-3/TRBV12-4,TRBD2,NA,TRBJ2-2,CASSGNGELFF,TGTGCTTCTAGCGGAAACGGGGAGCTGTTTTTT
TRBV5-1,TRBD1,NA,TRBJ1-4,CASSAGQRNEKLSF,TGCGCCAGCAGCGCGGGACAGCGGAATGAAAAACTGTCTTTT
TRBV4-3,NA,NA,TRBJ2-7,CASSQDLNVRDFAIYEQYF,TGCGCCAGCAGCCAAGACCTGAACGTCAGGGATTTCGCAATCTACGAGCAGTACTTC
TRBV29-1,TRBD1,few,TRBJ2-3,CSVADRERVYF,TGCAGCGTGGCGGACAGGGAGAGAGTGTATTTT
TRBV4-3,TRBD1,NA,TRBJ2-1,CASSQDNVGQGTYNEQFF,TGCGCCAGCAGCCAAGATAACGTAGGACAGGGGACCTACAATGAGCAGTTCTTC
TRBV10-3,NA,many,TRBJ2-6,CAISESGSGANVLTF,TGTGCCATCAGTGAGTCGGGCTCTGGGGCCAACGTCCTGACTTTC
TRBV29-1,TRBD1,NA,TRBJ1-1,CCVEVSGGNTEAFF,TGCTGCGTTGAAGTGTCAGGGGGGAACACTGAAGCTTTCTTT
TRBV6-6,TRBD2,NA,TRBJ2-1,CASSYRLAVYSEQFF,TGTGCTAGCAGTTACAGACTAGCGGTTTACAGTGAGCAGTTCTTC
TRBV6-6,NA,NA,TRBJ1-5,CASRVKGGTGLNQPQHF,TGTGCCAGCAGGGTCAAAGGGGGGACGGGGCTAAATCAGCCCCAGCATTTT
TRBV28,NA,NA,TRBJ1-5,CASSPPDSLNQPQHF,TGTGCCAGCAGCCCTCCTGACAGTTTGAATCAGCCCCAGCATTTT
TRBV28,NA,few,TRBJ2-7,CASRSELYEQYF,TGTGCCAGCAGGAGTGAACTCTACGAGCAGTACTTC
TRBV6-5,NA,many,TRBJ1-1,CASSYSGPREAFF,TGTGCCAGCAGTTACTCGGGGCCGAGGGAAGCTTTCTTT
TRBV28,NA,NA,TRBJ1-3,CASSLYGTPRSGNTIYF,TGTGCCAGCAGTTTATACGGGACACCACGCTCTGGAAACACCATATATTTT
TRBV9,NA,NA,TRBJ2-3,CASSVVRSYTDTQYF,TGTGCCAGCAGCGTCGTGCGGTCCTACACAGATACGCAGTATTTT
TRBV14,TRBD1,NA,TRBJ1-2,CDSSQVTGACYGYTF,TGTGACAGCAGCCAGGTGACAGGGGCCTGCTATGGCTACACCTTC
TRBV2,NA,NA,TRBJ1-6,CASEIRTENSPLHF,TGTGCCAGCGAAATTAGGACAGAAAATTCACCCCTCCACTTT
TRBV4-1,TRBD1,many,TRBJ2-3,CASSQGWDRPSTDTQYF,TGCGCCAGCAGCCAAGGATGGGACAGGCCGAGCACAGATACGCAGTATTTT
TRBV5-5,TRBD2,NA,TRBJ2-7,CASSLEGGLAGGGQYF,TGTGCCAGCAGCTTGGAGGGGGGACTAGCGGGAGGCGGGCAGTACTTC
TRBV7-8,TRBD2,NA,TRBJ2-1,CASSRFSGDRHNEQFF,TGTGCCAGCAGCCGTTTTAGCGGGGACCGCCATAATGAGCAGTTCTTC
TRBV6-1,NA,few,TRBJ2-1,CASSARGHGGEQFF,TGTGCCAGCAGTGCGAGGGGGCACGGGGGTGAGCAGTTCTTC
TRBV5-1,TRBD1,few,TRBJ2-1,CASSLAQGVWNEQFF,TGCGCCAGCAGCTTGGCTCAGGGGGTATGGAATGAGCAGTTCTTC
TRBV11-2,NA,NA,TRBJ2-5,CASNFGSLLAGGRGETQYF,TGTGCCAGCAACTTTGGTAGCCTTCTGGCAGGAGGGCGGGGAGAGACCCAGTACTTC
TRBV7-8,TRBD1,NA,TRBJ1-1,CASSDGQGRGGGTEAFF,TGTGCCAGCAGCGACGGACAGGGGAGGGGAGGGGGCACTGAAGCTTTCTTT
TRBV10-2,TRBD2,many,TRBJ2-3,CASRLAGGTDTQYF,TGCGCCAGCAGACTAGCGGGAGGAACAGATACGCAGTATTTT
TRBV7-9,TRBD2,NA,TRBJ2-5,CASSPGTSGRFGETQYF,TGTGCCAGCAGCCCCGGGACTAGCGGAAGATTCGGTGAGACCCAGTACTTC
TRBV11-2,NA,few,TRBJ2-1,CASSVRLREQFF,TGTGCCAGCAGCGTCCGGCTTCGGGAGCAGTTCTTC
TRBV6-1,NA,NA,TRBJ2-3,CASSVRGLEDTQYF,TGTGCCAGCAGTGTACGGGGGCTGGAAGATACGCAGTATTTT
TRBV12-3/TRBV12-4,TRBD2,many,TRBJ2-1,CASSLRLAGVVEQFF,TGTGCCAGCAGCCTTAGACTAGCGGGAGTCGTCGAGCAGTTCTTC
TRBV12-3/TRBV12-4,TRBD2,many,TRBJ2-1,CASSLRLRAGGGEQFF,TGTGCCAGCAGCTTACGACTAAGAGCGGGAGGAGGTGAGCAGTTCTTC
TRBV29-1,TRBD2,many,TRBJ2-3,CSALPRLAPPDTQYF,TGCAGCGCCCTGCCCCGACTAGCGCCGCCAGATACGCAGTATTTT
TRBV11-2,NA,NA,TRBJ2-1,CTSSDPPSRRNNEQFF,TGTACCAGCAGCGACCCTCCTAGCAGGAGAAACAATGAGCAGTTCTTC
TRBV2,NA,NA,TRBJ2-7,CASSEISEQYF,TGTGCCAGCAGTGAAATAAGCGAGCAGTACTTC
TRBV29-1,NA,NA,TRBJ1-5,CSVVSGRGINQPQQF,TGCAGCGTTGTCTCGGGGAGGGGTATCAATCAGCCCCAGCAATTT